These T cell receptor beta chains were read from a single sample in a study of vaccination effects on CD4 cells after COVID-19. TCRdb's table, derived via immunoSEQ multiplex PCR, lists solely in-frame clones and lacks some. This table has about 70,000 clones, over 60% appearing once. No antigen has been assigned to these receptors. Sample: CD4+ T cells from PBMCs cultured without peptide, taken before COVID-19 vaccination. These receptors were obtained from a human donor who received a COVID-19 vaccine. CDR3s include the opening cysteine and the closing phenylalanine or tryptophan. Fields, in order: J gene, V gene, CDR3 length, clone size, CDR3 protein. Where a row states a size, it is once, few, many or the class of an expanded clone; other rows omit it.

TRBJ1-1 | TRBV6-5 | 15 | few | CASRIGTGGDTEAFF
TRBJ2-2 | TRBV5-1 | 15 | few | CASSFRGLNTGELFF
TRBJ2-3 | TRBV6-5 | 14 | . | CASSWRSHTDTQYF
TRBJ1-4 | TRBV7-3 | 15 | . | CASSLNGQPNEKLFF
TRBJ1-6 | TRBV27 | 14 | . | CASSFRRGSVPLHF
TRBJ1-6 | TRBV9 | 15 | few | CASRPGTSYNSPLHF
TRBJ2-2 | TRBV7-3 | 14 | . | CASSLNSGTGELFF
TRBJ1-2 | TRBV28 | 16 | . | CASSLDSGALVRGYTF
TRBJ1-4 | TRBV25-1 | 13 | . | CASSEGGERKLFF
TRBJ2-2 | TRBV28 | 15 | . | CASSPASEGTGELFF
TRBJ1-5 | TRBV5-6 | 15 | once | CASSLRQGGNQPQHF
TRBJ1-4 | TRBV6-5 | 14 | . | CASTSTATNEKLFF
TRBJ1-1 | TRBV7-3 | 13 | few | CASSLSGNTEAFF
TRBJ2-1 | TRBV19 | 16 | . | CASSIRTSGDRGEQFF
TRBJ2-6 | TRBV4-3 | 15 | . | CASSRGVSGANVLTF
TRBJ1-1 | TRBV9 | 15 | . | CASSAGGRQNTEAFF
TRBJ1-2 | TRBV7-9 | 15 | . | CASSLGDRVNYGYTF
TRBJ1-6 | TRBV6-5 | 15 | . | CASSKQGGYNSPLHF
TRBJ1-3 | TRBV15 | 15 | . | CATSRETVSGNTIYF
TRBJ1-5 | TRBV6-1 | 16 | . | CASSGTDLLSNQPQHF
TRBJ1-5 | TRBV18 | 13 | . | CASSPEGSQPQHF
TRBJ2-1 | TRBV24-1 | 17 | few | CATKPPPGLAANNEQFF
TRBJ1-2 | TRBV9 | 12 | . | CASSTGVDGYTF
TRBJ2-1 | TRBV3-1/TRBV3-2 | 17 | . | CASSHPLRAARGNEQFF
TRBJ2-3 | TRBV19 | 14 | . | CASSVMSSTDTQYF
TRBJ2-1 | TRBV9 | 15 | . | CASSPGLADYNEQFF
TRBJ1-4 | TRBV10-3 | 12 | . | CAIKGRDEKLFF
TRBJ2-2 | TRBV5-1 | 14 | . | CASSYQGNTGELFF
TRBJ2-3 | TRBV5-1 | 16 | . | CASSFSGTGGSDTQYF
TRBJ1-2 | TRBV9 | 14 | . | CASRKSPGNYGYTF
TRBJ2-2 | TRBV10-1 | 16 | few | CASSDPRGLDTGELFF
TRBJ1-4 | TRBV5-1 | 15 | . | CASSPDVQGEEKLFF
TRBJ1-4 | TRBV28 | 17 | . | CASSLNLLGLTNEKLFF
TRBJ2-3 | TRBV21-1 | 11 | . | CASGYSDTQYF
TRBJ2-1 | TRBV6-4 | 12 | once | CASSDVRDGGFF
TRBJ1-2 | TRBV7-3 | 13 | . | CASSPDKNYGYTF
TRBJ2-5 | TRBV10-3 | 15 | . | CATRRQQGGSETQYF